These 20 T cell receptor beta chains were sequenced from one sample in a study of shared clonotypes between healthy human individuals. Libraries were prepared by immunoSEQ multiplex PCR; TCRdb keeps only in-frame clonotypes and omits some of them. Here the sample spans around 2.3 million clones, 90% to 97% being singletons. The source material was naive CD4+ T cells sorted from blood. Subset noted: CD45RA+ positively selected. The source is a man aged 18-30 years in good health.

This sequence joins TRBV5-1 and TRBJ2-3; D call uncertain. CDR1 and CDR2 (germline): SGHRS, YFSETQ. The CDR3 is made up of 14 amino acids. V lost 3 bases, J lost 2 bases, and 10 bases lay in between. The chain's CDR3 is CASSSWIHTDTQYF. As DNA, the CDR3 is TGCGCCAGCAGCTCCTGGATTCACACAGATACGCAGTATTTT.

In regard to this clone: Within the sample, other DNA sequences also encode this same CDR3. The CDR3 nucleotides are TGTGCCTGGAGTGTACGCCGACAGGGAGAAGCTTTCTTT. This gives the protein CAWSVRRQGEAFF. V usage is TRBV30 and J usage is TRBJ1-1; TRBD1 aligns across 7 bases. Germline V lookup: CDR1 GTSNPN, CDR2 SVGIG (reference sequence). The CDR3 covers 13 residues. V shed 0 bases, J shed 8 bases, and the junction held 6 bases outside the gene matches.

The chain employs TRBV10-3 and TRBJ1-5; the D is unclear. Trimming pared 6 bases from V and 5 bases from J, leaving 11 bases between. Germline V gene data show CDR1 as ENHRY and CDR2 as SYGVKD. The CDR3 is 13 residues long. CDR3 sequence: CAIRNRPDQPQHF. The DNA for the CDR3 is TGTGCCATCAGGAACCGACCGGATCAGCCCCAGCATTTT.

This clone was detected only once. The chain uses TRBV10-3 and TRBJ2-1; D unresolved. This CDR3 has 17 amino acids. Per the germline V gene, CDR1 is ENHRY and CDR2 is SYGVKD. V lost 0 bases, J lost 0 bases, and 12 bases lay in between. CDR3 DNA sequence: TGTGCCATCAGTGAGTCTTTCGGCCCAAGCTCCTACAATGAGCAGTTCTTC. Encoded protein: CAISESFGPSSYNEQFF.

Comment on this clone: Other nucleotide sequences in the sample specify the same CDR3. The rearrangement joins TRBV11-2 to TRBJ2-5, with D possibly being TRBD2 (5 bases). The CDR3 runs 12 residues. Germline assignment: CDR1 SGHAT and CDR2 FQNNGV. Trimming shortened V by 2 bases and J by 4 bases, and 5 bases separated the two germline ends. The CDR3 DNA sequence: TGTGCCAGCAGCTTACGGGGAGAGACCCAGTACTTC. Protein sequence: CASSLRGETQYF.

Note on this clone: The sample carries other DNA sequences with the same CDR3. This chain links TRBV29-1 with TRBJ1-4; 7 positions agree with TRBD1. This CDR3 spans 13 amino acids. After removal of 6 bases from V and 5 bases from J, the junction contained 6 bases not matched to a gene. Germline loops: CDR1 SQVTM, CDR2 ANQGSEA. CDR3 residues: CSVRGGGNEKLFF. The DNA for the CDR3 is TGCAGCGTCAGAGGGGGCGGGAATGAAAAACTGTTTTTT.

V is TRBV6-5 and J is TRBJ2-1, with D unclear. The CDR3 runs to 12 residues. Germline V CDR1 and CDR2: MNHEY, SVGAGI. V lost 6 bases, J lost 5 bases, and 8 bases lay in between. CDR3 residues: CASSPGNNEQFF. CDR3 coding DNA: TGTGCCAGCAGCCCCGGAAACAATGAGCAGTTCTTC.

A remark on this clone: Within the sample, other DNA sequences also encode this same CDR3. This chain links TRBV6-6 with TRBJ1-4; D is undetermined. Trimming cost V 0 bases and J 5 bases, with 10 bases left between them. The CDR3 loop spans 15 amino acids. Germline V gene sequence: CDR1 MNHNY, CDR2 SVGAGI (reference sequence). CDR3 protein: CASSYSGTTNEKLFF. In nucleotides, the CDR3 is TGTGCCAGCAGTTACTCGGGCACGACGAATGAAAAACTGTTTTTT.

A note on this clone: This sample includes further DNA sequences coding for the same CDR3. The V call is TRBV5-4, the J call TRBJ2-1, with 9 nucleotides matching TRBD2. This CDR3 spans 16 amino acids. The germline gives CDR1 SGHNT, CDR2 YYREEE (reference sequence). V shed 0 bases and J 0 bases; nucleotides not matched to a gene: 1. The CDR3, as DNA: TGTGCCAGCAGCTTGGAACTAGCGGGCTCCTACAATGAGCAGTTCTTC. It yields the protein CASSLELAGSYNEQFF.

The chain recombines TRBV30 with TRBJ2-7; the D gene could be TRBD1 or TRBD2 (5 bases each). Germline V gene lookup returns CDR1 GTSNPN and CDR2 SVGIG (reference sequence). Deletions cut 1 base from V and 2 bases from J, with 15 bases between. CDR3 length equals 15 residues. The CDR3 loop reads CAWSGGTWRPYEQYF. CDR3 nucleotide sequence: TGTGCCTGGAGTGGGGGGACCTGGCGCCCCTACGAGCAGTACTTC. Using reference TRBV30 and TRBJ2-7 for the parts outside the CDR3, the full variable domain is SQTIHQWPATLVQPVGSPLSLECTVEGTSNPNLYWYRQAAGRGLQLLFYSVGIGQISSEVPQNLSASRPQDRQFILSSKKLLLSDSGFYLCAWSGGTWRPYEQYFGPGTRLTVT.

In regard to this clone: Other DNA sequences from this sample encode an identical CDR3 as well. The gene calls are TRBV10-3 and TRBJ1-1; D is unclear. CDR1 is ENHRY, CDR2 SYGVKD, per germline. V shed 0 bases and J shed 4 bases, with 6 bases lying between them. This CDR3 contains 13 residues. This CDR3 is CAISESRGTEAFF. CDR3 nucleotide sequence: TGTGCCATCAGTGAGTCACGGGGCACTGAAGCTTTCTTT.

This clone was counted once. The chain recombines TRBV6-6 with TRBJ2-1; D gene ambiguous. In germline, CDR1 is MNHNY, CDR2 SVGAGI (reference sequence). This CDR3 region has 11 residues. V shed 6 bases and J shed 8 bases, with 8 bases lying between them. The CDR3 sequence is CASSPIDEQFF. In DNA form, the CDR3 reads TGTGCCAGCAGCCCCATCGATGAGCAGTTCTTC.

V and J are TRBV7-9 and TRBJ2-5; 12 bases line up with TRBD2. This CDR3 has 15 amino acids. CDR1 SEHNR and CDR2 FQNEAQ come from the germline V gene (reference sequence). V gave up 5 bases and J gave up 5 bases; unmatched junction bases: 6. The DNA for the CDR3 is TGTGCCAGCAGCATTAGACTAGCGGGAGTTGAGACCCAGTACTTC. Amino acids: CASSIRLAGVETQYF.

This chain joins TRBV28 and TRBJ1-5; TRBD1 might be the D (5 bases). The germline V gene has CDR1 MDHEN and CDR2 SYDVKM. This CDR3 is 16 amino acids long. V gave up 6 bases and J gave up 9 bases, with 24 bases separating them. Here the CDR3 reads CASSSDSGTSIRPQHF. The CDR3, as DNA: TGTGCCAGCAGCTCCGATTCGGGGACCAGTATCAGGCCCCAGCATTTT.

As to this clone: Other DNA sequences in the sample encode the same CDR3. This chain uses TRBV10-3 with TRBJ2-5; D unresolved. V dropped 3 bases and J dropped 4 bases, with 3 bases sitting between them. This CDR3 region has 11 residues. Germline CDR1 and CDR2: ENHRY and SYGVKD. CDR3 sequence (DNA): TGTGCCATCAGTGACTTAGAGACCCAGTACTTC. Residues: CAISDLETQYF.

The J gene is TRBJ2-7, the V gene TRBV30; 9 positions match TRBD1. This CDR3 has 12 amino acids. With V trimmed by 2 bases and J by 8 bases, 4 bases remained unmatched. CDR1 is GTSNPN and CDR2 is SVGIG in the germline V gene (reference sequence). CDR3 nucleotides: TGTGCCTGGAGTCAACAGGGGGCCAAGCAGTACTTC. Protein product: CAWSQQGAKQYF.

The genes are TRBV4-1 and TRBJ2-5; TRBD2 matches 7 bases. Germline CDR1 MGHRA, CDR2 YSYEKL. This CDR3 is built from 14 residues. V shed 2 bases, J shed 2 bases, and the junction held 2 bases outside the gene matches. Here the CDR3 reads CASSQWTSQETQYF. The CDR3 DNA is TGCGCCAGCAGCCAATGGACTAGTCAAGAGACCCAGTACTTC.

With regard to this clone: Other DNA sequences in the sample encode the same CDR3. This chain links TRBV2 with TRBJ2-3; D ambiguous. This CDR3 is built from 13 residues. Germline CDR1 SNHLY, CDR2 FYNNEI. The V end was cut by 3 bases, the J end by 0 bases, with 4 bases between. The CDR3 DNA sequence: TGTGCCAGCAGTGAGGAAAGCACAGATACGCAGTATTTT. Protein: CASSEESTDTQYF.

In its sample, this clone was seen once. V and J are TRBV9 and TRBJ1-4, with a possible D match to TRBD1 (6 bases). From germline, CDR1 is SGDLS and CDR2 YYNGEE. Deletions cut 4 bases from V and 4 bases from J, with 14 bases between. The CDR3 has 15 residues. CDR3 residues: CASSRIGQSNEKLFF. CDR3 sequence (DNA): TGTGCCAGCAGCAGGATTGGACAGAGTAATGAAAAACTGTTTTTT.

J is TRBJ2-6 and V is TRBV4-1, with 7 bases identical to TRBD1. The CDR3 loop spans 17 amino acids. The V segment lost 1 base and the J segment 0 bases; nucleotides outside the gene matches: 3. Germline CDR1 MGHRA, CDR2 YSYEKL. The CDR3 DNA follows: TGCGCCAGCAGCCAAGGGACAGGCTTCTCTGGGGCCAACGTCCTGACTTTC. This encodes CASSQGTGFSGANVLTF.